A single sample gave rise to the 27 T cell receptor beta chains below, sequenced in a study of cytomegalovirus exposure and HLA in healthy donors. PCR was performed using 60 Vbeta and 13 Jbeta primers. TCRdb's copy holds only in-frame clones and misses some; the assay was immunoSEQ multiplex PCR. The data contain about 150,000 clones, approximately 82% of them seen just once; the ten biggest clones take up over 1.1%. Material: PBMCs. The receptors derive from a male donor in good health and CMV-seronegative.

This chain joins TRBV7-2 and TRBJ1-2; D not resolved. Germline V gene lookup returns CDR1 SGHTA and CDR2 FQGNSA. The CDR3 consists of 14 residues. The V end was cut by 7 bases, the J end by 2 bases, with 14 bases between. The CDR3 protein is CASTVSSVNYGYTF. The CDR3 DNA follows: TGTGCCAGCACCGTATCCTCGGTAAACTATGGCTACACCTTC. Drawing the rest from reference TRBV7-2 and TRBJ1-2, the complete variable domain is GAGVSQSPSNKVTEKGKDVELRCDPISGHTALYWYRQSLGQGLEFLIYFQGNSAPDKSGLPSDRFSAERTGGSVSTLTIQRTQQEDSAVYLCASTVSSVNYGYTFGSGTRLTVV.

DNA of the CDR3: TGCGCCAGCAGCCAAGTTAAAACATACCAAGAGACCCAGTACTTC. Protein sequence: CASSQVKTYQETQYF. The chain uses TRBV4-1 and TRBJ2-5, with D unresolved. CDR3 length: 15 residues. Trimming left V 1 base short and J 0 bases short, with 9 bases between. Germline V lookup: CDR1 MGHRA, CDR2 YSYEKL.

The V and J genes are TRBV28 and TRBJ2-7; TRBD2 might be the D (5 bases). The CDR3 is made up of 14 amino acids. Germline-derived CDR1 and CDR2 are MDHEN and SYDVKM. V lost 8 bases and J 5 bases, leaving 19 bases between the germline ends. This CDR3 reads CASGSIAGVHEQYF. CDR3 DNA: TGTGCCAGCGGGAGTATAGCCGGGGTCCACGAGCAGTACTTC.

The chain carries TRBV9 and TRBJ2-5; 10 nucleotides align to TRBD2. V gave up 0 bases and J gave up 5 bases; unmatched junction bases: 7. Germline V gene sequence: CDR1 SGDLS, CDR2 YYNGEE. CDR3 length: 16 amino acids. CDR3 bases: TGTGCCAGCAGCGTAGGGGGGCTAGCGGGGGTTGAGACCCAGTACTTC. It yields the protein CASSVGGLAGVETQYF.

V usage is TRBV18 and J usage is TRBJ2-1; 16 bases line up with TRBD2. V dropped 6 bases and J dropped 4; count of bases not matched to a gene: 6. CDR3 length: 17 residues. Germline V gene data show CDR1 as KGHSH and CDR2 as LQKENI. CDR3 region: CASSQGLAGGPYNEQFF. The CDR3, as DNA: TGTGCCAGCTCTCAGGGACTAGCGGGAGGGCCTTACAATGAGCAGTTCTTC. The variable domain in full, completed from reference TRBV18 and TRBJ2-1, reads NAGVMQNPRHLVRRRGQEARLRCSPMKGHSHVYWYRQLPEEGLKFMVYLQKENIIDESGMPKERFSAEFPKEGPSILRIQQVVRGDSAAYFCASSQGLAGGPYNEQFFGPGTRLTVL.

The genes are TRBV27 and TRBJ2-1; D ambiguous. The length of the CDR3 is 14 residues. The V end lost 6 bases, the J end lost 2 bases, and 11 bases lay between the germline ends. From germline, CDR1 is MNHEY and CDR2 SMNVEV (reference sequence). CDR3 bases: TGTGCCAGCAGCCCCGCTGCGGCCTACAATGAGCAGTTCTTC. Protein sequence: CASSPAAAYNEQFF.

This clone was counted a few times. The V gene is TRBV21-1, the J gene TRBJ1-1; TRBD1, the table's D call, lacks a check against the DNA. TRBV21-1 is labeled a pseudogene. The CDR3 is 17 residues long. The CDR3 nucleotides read TGTGCCAGCAGCAAAAGGGGAAGTAGAGACTTGAACACTGAAGCTTTCTTT. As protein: CASSKRGSRDLNTEAFF.

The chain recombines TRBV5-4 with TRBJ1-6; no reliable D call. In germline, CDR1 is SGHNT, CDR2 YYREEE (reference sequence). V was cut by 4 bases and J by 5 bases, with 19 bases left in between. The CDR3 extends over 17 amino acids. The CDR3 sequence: CASSLRQGGYDNSPLHF. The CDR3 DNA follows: TGTGCCAGCAGCCTCCGGCAAGGCGGGTACGATAATTCACCCCTCCACTTT.

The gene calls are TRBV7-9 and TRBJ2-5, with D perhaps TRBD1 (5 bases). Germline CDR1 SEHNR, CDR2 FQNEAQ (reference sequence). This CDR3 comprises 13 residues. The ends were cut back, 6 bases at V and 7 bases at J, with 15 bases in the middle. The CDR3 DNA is TGTGCCAGCAGAGCTGGCAGGGATCGGACCCAGTACTTC. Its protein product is CASRAGRDRTQYF.

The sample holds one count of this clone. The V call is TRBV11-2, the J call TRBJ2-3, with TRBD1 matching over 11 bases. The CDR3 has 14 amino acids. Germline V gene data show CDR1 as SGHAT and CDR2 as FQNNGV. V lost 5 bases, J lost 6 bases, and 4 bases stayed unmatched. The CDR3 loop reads CASSGQGAPDTQYF. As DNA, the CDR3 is TGTGCCAGCAGCGGACAGGGGGCGCCGGATACGCAGTATTTT. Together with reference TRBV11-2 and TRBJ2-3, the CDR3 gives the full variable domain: EAGVAQSPRYKIIEKRQSVAFWCNPISGHATLYWYQQILGQGPKLLIQFQNNGVVDDSQLPKDRFSAERLKGVDSTLKIQPAKLEDSAVYLCASSGQGAPDTQYFGPGTRLTVL.

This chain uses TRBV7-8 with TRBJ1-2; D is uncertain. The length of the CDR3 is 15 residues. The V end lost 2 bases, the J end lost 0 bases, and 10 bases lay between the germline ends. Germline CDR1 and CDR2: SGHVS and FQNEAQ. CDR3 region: CASSLSTKANYGYTF. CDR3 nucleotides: TGTGCCAGCAGCTTATCTACGAAAGCTAACTATGGCTACACCTTC.

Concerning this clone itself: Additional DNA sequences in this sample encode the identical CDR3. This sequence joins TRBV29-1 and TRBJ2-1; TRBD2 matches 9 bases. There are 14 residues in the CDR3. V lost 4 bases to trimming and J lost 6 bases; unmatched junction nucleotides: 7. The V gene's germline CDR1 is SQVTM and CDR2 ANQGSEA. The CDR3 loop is CSVGLAGDPNEQFF. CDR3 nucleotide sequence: TGCAGCGTTGGATTAGCGGGAGATCCCAATGAGCAGTTCTTC.

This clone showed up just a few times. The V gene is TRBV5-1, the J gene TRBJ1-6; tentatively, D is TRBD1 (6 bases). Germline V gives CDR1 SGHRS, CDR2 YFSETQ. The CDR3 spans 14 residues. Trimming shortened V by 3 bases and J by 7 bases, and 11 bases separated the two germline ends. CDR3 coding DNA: TGCGCCAGCAGCTCCTACAGGGAAAATTCACCCCTCCACTTT. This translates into CASSSYRENSPLHF.

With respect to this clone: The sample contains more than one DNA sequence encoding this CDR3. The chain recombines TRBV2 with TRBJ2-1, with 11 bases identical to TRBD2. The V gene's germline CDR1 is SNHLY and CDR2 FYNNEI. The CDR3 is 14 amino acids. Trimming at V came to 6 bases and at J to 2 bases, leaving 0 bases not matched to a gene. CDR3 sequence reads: CASRTSGAYNEQFF. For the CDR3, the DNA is TGTGCCAGCAGGACTAGCGGGGCCTACAATGAGCAGTTCTTC.

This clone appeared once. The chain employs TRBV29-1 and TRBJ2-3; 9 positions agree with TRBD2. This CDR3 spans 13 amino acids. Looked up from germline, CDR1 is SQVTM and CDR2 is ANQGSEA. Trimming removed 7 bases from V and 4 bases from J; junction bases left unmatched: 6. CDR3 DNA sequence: TGCAGCGGTAGTAGCGGGGGCCCAGATACGCAGTATTTT. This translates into CSGSSGGPDTQYF.

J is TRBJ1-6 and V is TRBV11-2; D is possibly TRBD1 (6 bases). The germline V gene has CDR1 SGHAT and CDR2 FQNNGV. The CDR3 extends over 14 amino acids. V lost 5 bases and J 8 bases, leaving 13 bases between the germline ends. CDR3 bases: TGTGCCAGCAGCCGAACAGGGACCGATTCACCCCTCCACTTT. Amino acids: CASSRTGTDSPLHF.

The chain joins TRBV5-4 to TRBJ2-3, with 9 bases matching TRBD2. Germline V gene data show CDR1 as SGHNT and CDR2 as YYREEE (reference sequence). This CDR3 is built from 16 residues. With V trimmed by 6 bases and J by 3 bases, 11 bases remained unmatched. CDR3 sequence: CASTVRREGRTDTQYF. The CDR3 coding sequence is TGTGCCAGCACCGTCCGGCGGGAGGGCCGTACAGATACGCAGTATTTT. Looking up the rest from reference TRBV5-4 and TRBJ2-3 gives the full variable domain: ETGVTQSPTHLIKTRGQQVTLRCSSQSGHNTVSWYQQALGQGPQFIFQYYREEENGRGNFPPRFSGLQFPNYSSELNVNALELDDSALYLCASTVRREGRTDTQYFGPGTRLTVL.

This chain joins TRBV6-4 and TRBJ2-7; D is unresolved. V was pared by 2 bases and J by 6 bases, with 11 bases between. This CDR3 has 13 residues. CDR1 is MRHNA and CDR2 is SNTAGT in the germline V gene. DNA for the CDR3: TGTGCCAGCAGTGACCAACCTTTCAGCGAGCAGTACTTC. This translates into CASSDQPFSEQYF.

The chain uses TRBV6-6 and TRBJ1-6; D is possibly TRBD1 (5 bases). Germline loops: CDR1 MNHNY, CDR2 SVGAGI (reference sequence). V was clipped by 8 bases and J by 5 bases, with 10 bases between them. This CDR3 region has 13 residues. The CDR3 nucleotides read TGTGCCAGCTCGCAGGGAAATAATTCACCCCTCCACTTT. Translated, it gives CASSQGNNSPLHF.

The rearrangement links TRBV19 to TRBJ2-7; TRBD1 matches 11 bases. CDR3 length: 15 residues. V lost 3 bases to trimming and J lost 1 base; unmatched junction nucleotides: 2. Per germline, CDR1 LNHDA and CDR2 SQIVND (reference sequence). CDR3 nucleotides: TGTGCCAGTAGTATGGGGACAGGGGGGTCCTACGAGCAGTACTTC. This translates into CASSMGTGGSYEQYF. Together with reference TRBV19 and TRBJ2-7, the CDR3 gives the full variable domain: DGGITQSPKYLFRKEGQNVTLSCEQNLNHDAMYWYRQDPGQGLRLIYYSQIVNDFQKGDIAEGYSVSREKKESFPLTVTSAQKNPTAFYLCASSMGTGGSYEQYFGPGTRLTVT.

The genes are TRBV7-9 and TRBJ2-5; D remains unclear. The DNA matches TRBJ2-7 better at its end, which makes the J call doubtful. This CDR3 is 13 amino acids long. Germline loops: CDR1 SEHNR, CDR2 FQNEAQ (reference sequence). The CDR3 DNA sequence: TGTGCCAGCAGCTTAGTAGTAGACTACGAGCAGTACTTC. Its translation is CASSLVVDYEQYF.

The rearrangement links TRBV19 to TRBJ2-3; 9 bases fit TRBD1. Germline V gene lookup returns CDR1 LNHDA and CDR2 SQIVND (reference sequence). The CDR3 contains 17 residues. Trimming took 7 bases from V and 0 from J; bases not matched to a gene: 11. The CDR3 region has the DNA TGTGCCAGTACCATCTCTGGGACAGGGCTTAGCACAGATACGCAGTATTTT. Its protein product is CASTISGTGLSTDTQYF.

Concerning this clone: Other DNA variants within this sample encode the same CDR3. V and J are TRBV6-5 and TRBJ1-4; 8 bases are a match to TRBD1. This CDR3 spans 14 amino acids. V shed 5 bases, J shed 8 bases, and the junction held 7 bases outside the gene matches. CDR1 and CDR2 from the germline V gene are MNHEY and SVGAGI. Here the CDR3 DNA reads TGTGCCAGCAGTACAGGGGGGAGAGGAGAAAAACTGTTTTTT. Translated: CASSTGGRGEKLFF.

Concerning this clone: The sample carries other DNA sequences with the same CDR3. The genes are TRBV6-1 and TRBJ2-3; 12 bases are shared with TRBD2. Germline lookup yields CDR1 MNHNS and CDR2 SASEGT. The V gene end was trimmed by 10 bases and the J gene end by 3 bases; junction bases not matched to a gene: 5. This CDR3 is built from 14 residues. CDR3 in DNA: TGTGCCACCTTGCTAGCGGGGGGGACAGATACGCAGTATTTT. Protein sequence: CATLLAGGTDTQYF.

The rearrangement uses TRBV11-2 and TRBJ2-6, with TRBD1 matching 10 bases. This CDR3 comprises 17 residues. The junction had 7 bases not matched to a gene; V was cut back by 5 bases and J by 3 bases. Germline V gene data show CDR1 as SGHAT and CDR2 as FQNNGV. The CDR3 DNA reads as TGTGCCAGCAGCACCCGGACAGGGGGTTATGGGGCCAACGTCCTGACTTTC. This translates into CASSTRTGGYGANVLTF.

The CDR3 protein is CASSQAGGRETQYF. The DNA for the CDR3 is TGTGCCAGCAGCCAGGCAGGGGGCAGGGAGACCCAGTACTTC. This chain uses TRBV7-8 with TRBJ2-5; 8 positions agree with TRBD1. Germline trimming cut 5 bases from V and 5 bases from J; bases unmatched to any gene: 7. The V gene's germline CDR1 is SGHVS and CDR2 FQNEAQ. The length of the CDR3 is 14 residues.

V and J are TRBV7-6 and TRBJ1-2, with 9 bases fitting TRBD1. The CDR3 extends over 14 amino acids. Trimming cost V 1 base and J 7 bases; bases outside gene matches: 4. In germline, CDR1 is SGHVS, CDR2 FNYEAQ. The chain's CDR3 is CASSLEATGGGYTF. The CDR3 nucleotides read TGTGCCAGCAGCTTAGAAGCGACAGGGGGTGGCTACACCTTC.